The sequence of this TCR beta chain was determined in a study of cytomegalovirus exposure and HLA in healthy donors. Findings and limits, study-wide: A later analysis linked about 17,000 TCR beta sequences to HLA alleles at 0.05 false discovery rate.

The CDR3 consists of 15 residues. The V gene lost 0 bases and the J gene lost 3 bases, with 9 bases spanning the gap. The germline gives CDR1 LNHNV, CDR2 YYDKDF (reference sequence). Researchers ran the PCR with 60 Vbeta and 13 Jbeta primers. Produced via immunoSEQ multiplex PCR; TCRdb's table is partial and in-frame only. The table lists 70,000 to 95,000 clones, about 75% of them singletons. As regards this clone: The antigen is undetermined.

The sequenced sample was PBMCs. The receptor was derived from a man aged 25 to 45 in good health and CMV-seropositive. V usage is TRBV15 and J usage is TRBJ1-5; possible D gene TRBD1, 5 bases. This CDR3 reads CATSRDRGPNQPQHF. In DNA, the CDR3 is TGTGCCACCAGCAGAGATAGGGGCCCCAATCAGCCCCAGCATTTT.